Each of the 30 T cell receptor beta chains below was sequenced from the same sample in a study of blood T cell repertoires in COVID-19. Measured with immunoSEQ multiplex PCR; TCRdb has only the in-frame clones, and not every one. The sample yields 70,000 to 95,000 clones, roughly four fifths seen once. The sample taken for sequencing was peripheral blood. These receptors were taken from a human donor in a cohort sampled during active COVID-19.

The chain links TRBV6-5 to TRBJ2-3; D remains unclear. The CDR3 totals 14 residues. The germline CDR1 and CDR2 sequences are MNHEY and SVGAGI. V gave up 5 bases and J gave up 1 base, with 10 bases separating them. CDR3 sequence: CASSLQTGTDTQYF. The CDR3 nucleotides read TGTGCCAGCAGTCTACAAACAGGCACAGATACGCAGTATTTT.

V and J are TRBV9 and TRBJ2-2; D is unresolved. The germline V and J ends were trimmed by 0 bases and 0 bases, with 9 bases remaining between them. Germline V gene sequence: CDR1 SGDLS, CDR2 YYNGEE. The CDR3 is 16 amino acids. Here the CDR3 reads CASSVAGFANTGELFF. The CDR3 bases are TGTGCCAGCAGCGTAGCCGGGTTCGCGAACACCGGGGAGCTGTTTTTT.

The chain has TRBV19 and TRBJ1-2, with 7 bases that match TRBD1. From germline, CDR1 is LNHDA and CDR2 SQIVND (reference sequence). After removal of 4 bases from V and 7 bases from J, the junction contained 18 bases not matched to a gene. CDR3 length: 17 residues. CDR3 residues: CASSKGFTGQRLLGYTF. CDR3 sequence (DNA): TGTGCCAGTAGTAAAGGTTTTACGGGACAGCGTCTTCTTGGCTACACCTTC.

This rearrangement joins TRBV10-1 to TRBJ1-2; the match to TRBD1 covers 7 bases. Germline V lookup: CDR1 WNHNN, CDR2 SYGVQD (reference sequence). CDR3 length: 15 residues. V shed 6 bases and J 6 bases; nucleotides not matched to a gene: 13. The CDR3 here is CASSHDRAPYHGYTF. CDR3 nucleotide sequence: TGCGCCAGCAGCCACGACAGGGCGCCGTATCATGGCTACACCTTC.

This clone came up once. This sequence joins TRBV4-2 and TRBJ2-4; 8 positions match TRBD2. With V trimmed by 3 bases and J by 2 bases, 9 bases remained unmatched. The CDR3 sequence is 17 residues long. The germline CDR1 and CDR2 sequences are LGHNA and YNFKEQ. The CDR3 region is CASSQGTGGASKNIQYF. The CDR3 bases are TGTGCCAGCAGCCAGGGAACGGGGGGGGCCTCCAAAAACATTCAGTACTTC.

The rearrangement links TRBV18 to TRBJ1-3, with D tentatively TRBD1 (6 bases). Germline assignment: CDR1 KGHSH and CDR2 LQKENI. The CDR3 covers 16 residues. Trimming removed 2 bases from V and 0 bases from J, with 11 bases in between. As DNA, the CDR3 is TGTGCCAGCTCACCAATTGGACAGTACTCTGGAAACACCATATATTTT. This translates into CASSPIGQYSGNTIYF.

This chain joins TRBV2 and TRBJ1-1; D perhaps matches TRBD1 (6 bases). V dropped 11 bases and J dropped 1 base, with 14 bases sitting between them. This CDR3 has 13 residues. Germline values: CDR1 SNHLY, CDR2 FYNNEI. The chain's CDR3 is CAGEQGPNTEAFF. For the CDR3, the DNA is TGTGCCGGAGAACAGGGCCCGAACACTGAAGCTTTCTTT.

The J gene is TRBJ2-3, the V gene TRBV5-1, with a tentative D call TRBD1 (6 bases). The germline V and J ends were trimmed by 4 bases and 2 bases, with 11 bases remaining between them. Looked up from germline, CDR1 is SGHRS and CDR2 is YFSETQ. The CDR3 extends over 14 amino acids. Here the CDR3 reads CASSPDRNTDTQYF. CDR3 nucleotide sequence: TGCGCCAGCAGCCCGGACAGAAACACAGATACGCAGTATTTT.

The J gene is TRBJ2-2, the V gene TRBV18; possibly TRBD1 for D (6 bases). Germline V gives CDR1 KGHSH, CDR2 LQKENI. Deletions cut 3 bases from V and 6 bases from J, with 14 bases between. The CDR3 loop spans 15 amino acids. CDR3 sequence: CASSPPGQMAGELFF. The CDR3 nucleotides read TGTGCCAGCTCACCCCCGGGACAAATGGCCGGGGAGCTGTTTTTT.

The gene calls are TRBV5-8 and TRBJ1-4, with a weak D call TRBD1 (5 bases). CDR1 SGHTS and CDR2 YDEGEE come from the germline V gene. V shed 3 bases and J shed 0 bases, with 12 bases lying between them. CDR3 length: 16 amino acids. In nucleotides, the CDR3 is TGTGCCAGCAGCTGGGCCCTAGGGGCAACTAATGAAAAACTGTTTTTT. This sequence encodes CASSWALGATNEKLFF.

The genes are TRBV11-2 and TRBJ2-1; D possibly corresponds to TRBD1 (6 bases). The V end lost 5 bases, the J end lost 3 bases, and 17 bases lay between the germline ends. There are 16 residues in the CDR3. Germline V CDR1 and CDR2: SGHAT, FQNNGV. The DNA for the CDR3 is TGTGCCAGCAGCCCAACCACAGGGTCCGACTACAATGAGCAGTTCTTC. This sequence encodes CASSPTTGSDYNEQFF.

CDR3 protein: CASSLRLAGGSTDTQYF. CDR3 in DNA: TGTGCCAGCAGCTTAAGACTTGCGGGGGGTAGCACAGATACGCAGTATTTT. This rearrangement joins TRBV13 to TRBJ2-3; the match to TRBD2 covers 8 bases. The germline gives CDR1 PRHDT, CDR2 FYEKMQ (reference sequence). CDR3 length: 17 amino acids. V shed 2 bases, J shed 0 bases, and the junction held 7 bases outside the gene matches.

The genes are TRBV19 and TRBJ2-7, with 8 bases identical to TRBD1. Trimming removed 10 bases from V and 4 bases from J; junction bases left unmatched: 6. Per germline, CDR1 LNHDA and CDR2 SQIVND (reference sequence). This CDR3 comprises 12 residues. Written as DNA, the CDR3 is TGTGCCACTGGGGACAGGAGGTACGAGCAGTACTTC. It encodes CATGDRRYEQYF.

V is TRBV5-1 and J is TRBJ1-1, with 9 bases fitting TRBD1. The CDR3 sequence is 14 residues long. Trimming took 4 bases from V and 5 from J; bases not matched to a gene: 6. Germline lookup yields CDR1 SGHRS and CDR2 YFSETQ. The CDR3 nucleotides are TGCGCCAGCAGCCCGCAAGACAGGGGGACTGAAGCTTTCTTT. Translation gives CASSPQDRGTEAFF.

This clone occurred a few times. The chain carries TRBV7-8 and TRBJ1-5; tentative D call: TRBD1 (6 bases). The V gene lost 3 bases and the J gene lost 2 bases, with 14 bases spanning the gap. Germline lookup yields CDR1 SGHVS and CDR2 FQNEAQ. This CDR3 is 16 amino acids long. Here the CDR3 reads CASSFGGGLGNQPQHF. CDR3 coding DNA: TGTGCCAGCAGCTTTGGGGGGGGCCTTGGCAATCAGCCCCAGCATTTT.

This sequence joins TRBV4-1 and TRBJ1-2; D is perhaps TRBD1 (6 bases). The germline V and J ends were trimmed by 3 bases and 3 bases, with 17 bases remaining between them. Germline CDR1 reads MGHRA; CDR2 reads YSYEKL. The CDR3 is made up of 16 amino acids. The CDR3 DNA sequence: TGCGCCAGCAGCCATCCCCGCGGACAGACCGACTATGGCTACACCTTC. Amino acid sequence: CASSHPRGQTDYGYTF.

The V and J genes are TRBV2 and TRBJ1-5; D may be TRBD1 (6 bases). Germline values: CDR1 SNHLY, CDR2 FYNNEI. Trimming removed 3 bases at V and 6 bases at J, with 15 bases between. The length of the CDR3 is 15 residues. This chain's CDR3 is CASSDTPAGAQPQHF. The DNA for the CDR3 is TGTGCCAGCAGTGACACGCCAGCAGGGGCTCAGCCCCAGCATTTT. Full variable domain (rest looked up from reference TRBV2 and TRBJ1-5): EPEVTQTPSHQVTQMGQEVILRCVPISNHLYFYWYRQILGQKVEFLVSFYNNEISEKSEIFDDQFSVERPDGSNFTLKIRSTKLEDSAMYFCASSDTPAGAQPQHFGDGTRLSIL.

The chain links TRBV4-2 to TRBJ2-7, with TRBD2 matching over 15 bases. The V segment lost 3 bases and the J segment 0 bases; nucleotides outside the gene matches: 6. The CDR3 sequence is 18 residues long. Germline V gene sequence: CDR1 LGHNA, CDR2 YNFKEQ. As DNA, the CDR3 is TGTGCCAGCAGCCAGTCCGGGACTAGCGGGGGGACCTCCTACGAGCAGTACTTC. Its translation is CASSQSGTSGGTSYEQYF.

The CDR3 is CASSFRDRVNGYTF. The CDR3 DNA reads as TGTGCCAGCAGCTTCCGGGACAGGGTGAATGGCTACACCTTC. V usage is TRBV7-9 and J usage is TRBJ1-2; 9 bases fit TRBD1. Trimming took 3 bases from V and 6 from J; bases not matched to a gene: 5. Germline CDR1 and CDR2: SEHNR and FQNEAQ (reference sequence). The CDR3 runs to 14 residues.

This chain links TRBV11-1 with TRBJ1-4; TRBD1 matches 10 bases. The junction had 4 bases not matched to a gene; V was cut back by 4 bases and J by 8 bases. The CDR3 covers 14 residues. Germline values: CDR1 SGHAT, CDR2 FQDESV (reference sequence). The chain's CDR3 is CASSSGQGTEKLFF. DNA of the CDR3: TGTGCCAGCAGCTCGGGACAGGGGACGGAAAAACTGTTTTTT. Full variable domain (rest looked up from reference TRBV11-1 and TRBJ1-4): EAEVAQSPRYKITEKSQAVAFWCDPISGHATLYWYRQILGQGPELLVQFQDESVVDDSQLPKDRFSAERLKGVDSTLKIQPAELGDSAMYLCASSSGQGTEKLFFGSGTQLSVL.

This chain joins TRBV6-5 and TRBJ2-2, with a weak D call TRBD2 (6 bases). The CDR3 spans 15 residues. The germline gives CDR1 MNHEY, CDR2 SVGAGI. Trimming cost V 7 bases and J 7 bases, with 19 bases left between them. CDR3 residues: CASIRSGLLGGELFF. In DNA form, the CDR3 reads TGTGCCAGCATTCGCTCGGGACTCCTAGGCGGGGAGCTGTTTTTT.

The chain carries TRBV19 and TRBJ2-2; no clear D. With 3 bases removed from V and 6 bases from J, the gap between germline ends came to 8 bases. Germline-derived CDR1 and CDR2 are LNHDA and SQIVND (reference sequence). This CDR3 is 13 amino acids long. CDR3 nucleotides: TGTGCCAGTAGTATGTACTCGGCCGGGGAGCTGTTTTTT. It codes for CASSMYSAGELFF.

The gene calls are TRBV12-3 or TRBV12-4 and TRBJ1-4; 8 bases align to TRBD1. The CDR3 loop spans 13 amino acids. Trimming removed 6 bases from V and 10 bases from J; junction bases left unmatched: 7. The CDR3 coding sequence is TGTGCCAGCAGAGGACAGGGTATTGGAAAACTGTTTTTT. Translating it yields CASRGQGIGKLFF.

The gene calls are TRBV10-3 and TRBJ1-5; weak D call: TRBD1 (5 bases). The length of the CDR3 is 14 residues. Trimming shortened V by 2 bases and J by 3 bases, and 8 bases separated the two germline ends. CDR1 and CDR2 from the germline V gene are ENHRY and SYGVKD. CDR3 region: CAISEQGPNQPQHF. The CDR3 DNA sequence: TGTGCCATCAGTGAGCAGGGCCCCAATCAGCCCCAGCATTTT.

The J gene is TRBJ1-1, the V gene TRBV6-2 or TRBV6-3, with a tentative D call TRBD1 (5 bases). The V gene's germline CDR1 is MNHEY and CDR2 SVGEGT. The CDR3 extends over 15 amino acids. Trimming took off 6 bases at V and 1 base at J, with 15 bases between the two ends. Here the CDR3 reads CASSAPARGNTEAFF. CDR3 in DNA: TGTGCCAGCAGCGCCCCAGCTAGGGGGAACACTGAAGCTTTCTTT.

The table lists this clone with a count of one. The chain couples TRBV6-5 to TRBJ1-2, with TRBD1 matching 7 bases. The CDR3 length is 13 residues. V shed 6 bases and J 8 bases; nucleotides not matched to a gene: 9. CDR1 MNHEY and CDR2 SVGAGI come from the germline V gene. CDR3 coding DNA: TGTGCCAGCAGCCCACAGGGGCCGGGGGGCTACACCTTC. Amino acids: CASSPQGPGGYTF.

V usage is TRBV7-3 and J usage is TRBJ2-5, with D perhaps TRBD2 (7 bases). CDR1 SGHTA and CDR2 FQGTGA come from the germline V gene. The V and J ends lost 7 bases and 4 bases respectively, with 19 bases between them. CDR3 length: 15 residues. The CDR3 sequence is CASTLGGGGGETQYF. The CDR3 DNA follows: TGTGCCAGCACCCTTGGGGGGGGCGGAGGAGAGACCCAGTACTTC.

The chain recombines TRBV7-2 with TRBJ1-3, with a weak D call TRBD1 (6 bases). The germline V gene encodes CDR1 SGHTA and CDR2 FQGNSA. This CDR3 region has 14 residues. V lost 5 bases and J lost 4, with 12 bases in between. The CDR3 DNA reads TGTGCCAGCAGCCAGCGACAGGACGGAAACACCATATATTTT. Its translation is CASSQRQDGNTIYF. Complete variable domain (other parts from reference TRBV7-2 and TRBJ1-3): GAGVSQSPSNKVTEKGKDVELRCDPISGHTALYWYRQSLGQGLEFLIYFQGNSAPDKSGLPSDRFSAERTGGSVSTLTIQRTQQEDSAVYLCASSQRQDGNTIYFGEGSWLTVV.

The chain couples TRBV9 to TRBJ2-7; the D gene is possibly TRBD2 (5 bases). Trimming took 0 bases from V and 3 from J, leaving 13 bases between them. Germline V gives CDR1 SGDLS, CDR2 YYNGEE. The CDR3 totals 15 residues. CDR3 nucleotides: TGTGCCAGCAGCGTAGACGGGGTTTCCGACTACGAGCAGTACTTC. Amino acid sequence: CASSVDGVSDYEQYF.

This sequence joins TRBV15 and TRBJ1-3; D is undetermined. Deletions cut 5 bases from V and 0 bases from J, with 11 bases between. CDR1 is LNHNV and CDR2 is YYDKDF in the germline V gene (reference sequence). This CDR3 has 15 amino acids. The CDR3 DNA is TGTGCCACCAGCGGCCCCCCGTACTCTGGAAACACCATATATTTT. It yields the protein CATSGPPYSGNTIYF.